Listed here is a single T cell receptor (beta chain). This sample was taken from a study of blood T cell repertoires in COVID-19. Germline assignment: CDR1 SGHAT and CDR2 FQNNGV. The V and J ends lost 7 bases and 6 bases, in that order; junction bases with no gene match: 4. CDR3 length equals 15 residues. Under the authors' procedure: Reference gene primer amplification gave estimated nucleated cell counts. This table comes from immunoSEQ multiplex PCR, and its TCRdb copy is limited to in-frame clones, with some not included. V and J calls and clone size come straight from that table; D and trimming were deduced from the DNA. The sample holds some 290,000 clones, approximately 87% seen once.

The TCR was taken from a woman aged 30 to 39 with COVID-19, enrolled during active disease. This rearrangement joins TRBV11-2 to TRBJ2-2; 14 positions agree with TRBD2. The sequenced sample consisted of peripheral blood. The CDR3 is CASTPTSGGAGELFF. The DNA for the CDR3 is TGTGCCAGCACACCGACTAGCGGGGGGGCCGGGGAGCTGTTTTTT.